This TCR beta chain was retrieved from a study of blood T cell repertoires in COVID-19. Deletions cut 6 bases from V and 2 bases from J, with 17 bases between. Per the germline V gene, CDR1 is MNHNY and CDR2 is SVGAGI (reference sequence). This CDR3 region has 15 residues. In the source study's methods: Reference gene primer amplification in the assay estimated nucleated cell counts. Sequenced by immunoSEQ multiplex PCR; TCRdb stores in-frame clones only, minus some. D and trimming were read from the DNA, whereas the V and J calls and clone size are those reported in that table. The sample has under 450,000 clones, 80% to 85% seen once; the top ten hold around 5%.

The clonotype comes from a woman between 45 and 60 years old who had recovered from COVID-19. Sequencing was done on a sample of PBMCs or T cells enriched from blood (not recorded which). This rearrangement joins TRBV6-6 to TRBJ2-7; possible D gene TRBD2, 5 bases. The CDR3 spells CASSPPPGGPYEQYF. The CDR3, as DNA: TGTGCCAGCAGCCCCCCCCCAGGCGGGCCCTACGAGCAGTACTTC.